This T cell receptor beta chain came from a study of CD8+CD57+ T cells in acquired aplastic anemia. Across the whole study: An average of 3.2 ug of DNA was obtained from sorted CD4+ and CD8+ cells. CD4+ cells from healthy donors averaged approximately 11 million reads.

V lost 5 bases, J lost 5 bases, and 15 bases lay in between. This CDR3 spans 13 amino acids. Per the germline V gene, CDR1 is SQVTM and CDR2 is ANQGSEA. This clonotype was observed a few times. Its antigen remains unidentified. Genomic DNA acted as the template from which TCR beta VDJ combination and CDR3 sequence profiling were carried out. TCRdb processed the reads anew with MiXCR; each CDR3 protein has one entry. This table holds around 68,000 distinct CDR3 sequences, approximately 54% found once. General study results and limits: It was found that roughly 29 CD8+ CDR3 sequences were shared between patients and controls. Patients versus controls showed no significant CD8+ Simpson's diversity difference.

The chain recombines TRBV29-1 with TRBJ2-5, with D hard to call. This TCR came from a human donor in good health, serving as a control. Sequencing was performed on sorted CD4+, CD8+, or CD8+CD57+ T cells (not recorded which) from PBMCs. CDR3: CSVKAVLVETQYF. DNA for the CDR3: TGCAGCGTTAAGGCAGTCTTAGTGGAGACCCAGTACTTC.